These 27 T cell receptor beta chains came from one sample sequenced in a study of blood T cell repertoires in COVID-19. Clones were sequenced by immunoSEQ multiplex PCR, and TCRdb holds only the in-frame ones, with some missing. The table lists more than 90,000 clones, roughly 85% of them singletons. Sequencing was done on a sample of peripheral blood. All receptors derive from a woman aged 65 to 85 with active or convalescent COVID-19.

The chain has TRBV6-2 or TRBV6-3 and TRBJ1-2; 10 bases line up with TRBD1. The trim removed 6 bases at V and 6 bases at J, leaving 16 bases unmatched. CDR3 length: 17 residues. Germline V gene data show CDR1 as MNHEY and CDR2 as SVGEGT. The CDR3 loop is CASSRSLDRGQGDGYTF. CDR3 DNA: TGTGCCAGCAGCCGATCTCTTGACAGGGGGCAAGGTGATGGCTACACCTTC.

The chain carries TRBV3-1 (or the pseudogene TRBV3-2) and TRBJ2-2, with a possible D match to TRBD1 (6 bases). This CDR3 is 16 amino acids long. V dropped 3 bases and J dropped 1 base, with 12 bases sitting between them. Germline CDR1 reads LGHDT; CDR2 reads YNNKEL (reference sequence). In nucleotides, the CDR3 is TGTGCCAGCAGCCAGAGGCAGGGGCGGAACACCGGGGAGCTGTTTTTT. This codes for CASSQRQGRNTGELFF.

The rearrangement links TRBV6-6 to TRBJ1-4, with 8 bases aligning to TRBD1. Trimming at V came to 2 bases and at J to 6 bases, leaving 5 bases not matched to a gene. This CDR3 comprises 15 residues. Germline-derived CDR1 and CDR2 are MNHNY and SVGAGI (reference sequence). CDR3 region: CASSYRTGLDEKLFF. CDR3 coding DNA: TGTGCCAGCAGTTACCGGACAGGGTTGGATGAAAAACTGTTTTTT.

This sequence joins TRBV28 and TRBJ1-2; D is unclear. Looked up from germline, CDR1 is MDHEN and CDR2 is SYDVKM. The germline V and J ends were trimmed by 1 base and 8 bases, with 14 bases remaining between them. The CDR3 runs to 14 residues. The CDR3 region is CASSLSPTTGGYTF. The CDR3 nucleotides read TGTGCCAGCAGTTTATCCCCCACAACGGGAGGCTACACCTTC.

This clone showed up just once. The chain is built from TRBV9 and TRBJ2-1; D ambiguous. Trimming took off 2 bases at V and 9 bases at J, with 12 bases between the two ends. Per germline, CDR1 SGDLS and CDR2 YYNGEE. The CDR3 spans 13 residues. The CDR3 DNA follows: TGTGCCAGCAGCGTCCGGCTAGGCACTGAGCAGTTCTTC. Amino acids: CASSVRLGTEQFF.

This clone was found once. The CDR3 reads CAWSVLAGGPNEQFF. The CDR3 nucleotides are TGTGCCTGGAGTGTACTGGCGGGAGGGCCCAATGAGCAGTTCTTC. The rearrangement joins TRBV30 to TRBJ2-1; 9 bases match TRBD2. From germline, CDR1 is GTSNPN and CDR2 SVGIG (reference sequence). The CDR3 length is 15 residues. With V trimmed by 0 bases and J by 6 bases, 6 bases remained unmatched.

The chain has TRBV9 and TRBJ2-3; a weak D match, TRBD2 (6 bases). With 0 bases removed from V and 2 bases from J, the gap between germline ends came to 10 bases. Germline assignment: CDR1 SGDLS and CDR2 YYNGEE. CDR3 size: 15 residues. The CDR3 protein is CASSVGGLSTDTQYF. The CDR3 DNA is TGTGCCAGCAGCGTAGGGGGACTTTCCACAGATACGCAGTATTTT.

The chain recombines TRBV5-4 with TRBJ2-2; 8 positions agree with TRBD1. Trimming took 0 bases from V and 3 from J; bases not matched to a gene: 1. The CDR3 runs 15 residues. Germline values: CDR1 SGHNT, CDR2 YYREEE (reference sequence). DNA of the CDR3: TGTGCCAGCAGCTTGGGACAGGGGCACACCGGGGAGCTGTTTTTT. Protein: CASSLGQGHTGELFF. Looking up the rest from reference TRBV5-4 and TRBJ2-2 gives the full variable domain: ETGVTQSPTHLIKTRGQQVTLRCSSQSGHNTVSWYQQALGQGPQFIFQYYREEENGRGNFPPRFSGLQFPNYSSELNVNALELDDSALYLCASSLGQGHTGELFFGEGSRLTVL.

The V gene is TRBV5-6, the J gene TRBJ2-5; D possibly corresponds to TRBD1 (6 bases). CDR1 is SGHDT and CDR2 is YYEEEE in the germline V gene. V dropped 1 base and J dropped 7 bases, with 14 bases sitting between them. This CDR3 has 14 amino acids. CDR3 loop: CASSLRAGDGTQYF. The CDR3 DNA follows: TGTGCCAGCAGCTTGCGGGCAGGGGATGGGACCCAGTACTTC.

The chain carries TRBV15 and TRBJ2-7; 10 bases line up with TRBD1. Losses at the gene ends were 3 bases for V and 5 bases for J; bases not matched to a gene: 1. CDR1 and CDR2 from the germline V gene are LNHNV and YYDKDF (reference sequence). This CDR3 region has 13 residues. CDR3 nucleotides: TGTGCCACCAGCAGGGACAGGGGGGACGAGCAGTACTTC. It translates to CATSRDRGDEQYF.

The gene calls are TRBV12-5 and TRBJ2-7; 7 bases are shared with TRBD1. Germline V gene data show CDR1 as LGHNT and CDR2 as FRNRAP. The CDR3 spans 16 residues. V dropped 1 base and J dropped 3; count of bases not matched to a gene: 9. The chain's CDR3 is CASGLAAGTELYEQYF. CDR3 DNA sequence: TGTGCTAGTGGTTTGGCCGCCGGGACAGAGCTCTACGAGCAGTACTTC. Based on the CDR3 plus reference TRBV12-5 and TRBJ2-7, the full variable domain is DARVTQTPRHKVTEMGQEVTMRCQPILGHNTVFWYRQTMMQGLELLAYFRNRAPLDDSGMPKDRFSAEMPDATLATLKIQPSEPRDSAVYFCASGLAAGTELYEQYFGPGTRLTVT.

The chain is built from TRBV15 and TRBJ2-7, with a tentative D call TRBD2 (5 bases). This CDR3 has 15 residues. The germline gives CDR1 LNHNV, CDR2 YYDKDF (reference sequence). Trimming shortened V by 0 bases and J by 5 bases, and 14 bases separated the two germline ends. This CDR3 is CATSRDRAEGNEQYF. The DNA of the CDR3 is TGTGCCACCAGCAGAGATCGTGCCGAGGGAAACGAGCAGTACTTC.

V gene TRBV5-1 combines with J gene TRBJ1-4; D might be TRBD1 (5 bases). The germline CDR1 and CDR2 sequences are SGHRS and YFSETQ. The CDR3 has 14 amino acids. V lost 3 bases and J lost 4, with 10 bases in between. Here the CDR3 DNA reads TGCGCCAGCAGCTCTCAGGGAAATAATGAAAAACTGTTTTTT. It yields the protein CASSSQGNNEKLFF.

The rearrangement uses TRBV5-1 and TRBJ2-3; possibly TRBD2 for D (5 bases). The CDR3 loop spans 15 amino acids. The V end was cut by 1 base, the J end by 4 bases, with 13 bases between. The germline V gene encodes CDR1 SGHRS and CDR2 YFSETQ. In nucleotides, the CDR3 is TGCGCCAGCAGCTTGTCACTAGACTTCGCAGATACGCAGTATTTT. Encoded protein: CASSLSLDFADTQYF.

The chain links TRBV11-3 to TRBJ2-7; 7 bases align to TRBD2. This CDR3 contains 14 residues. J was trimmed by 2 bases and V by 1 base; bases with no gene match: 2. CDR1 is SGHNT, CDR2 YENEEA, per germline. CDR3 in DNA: TGTGCCAGCAGCTTAGGCGGGAGACCCTACGAGCAGTACTTC. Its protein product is CASSLGGRPYEQYF.

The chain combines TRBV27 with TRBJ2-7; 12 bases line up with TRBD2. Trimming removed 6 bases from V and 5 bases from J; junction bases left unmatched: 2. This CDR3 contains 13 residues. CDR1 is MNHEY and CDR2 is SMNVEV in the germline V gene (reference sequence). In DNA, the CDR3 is TGTGCCAGCAGGAGACTAGCGGGAGACGAGCAGTACTTC. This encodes CASRRLAGDEQYF.

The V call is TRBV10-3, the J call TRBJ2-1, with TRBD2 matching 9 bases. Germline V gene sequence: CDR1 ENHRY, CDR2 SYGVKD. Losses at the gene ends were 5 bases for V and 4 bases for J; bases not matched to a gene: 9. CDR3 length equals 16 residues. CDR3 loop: CAISSKREEGYNEQFF. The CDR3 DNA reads TGTGCCATCAGTTCCAAGCGGGAGGAGGGGTACAATGAGCAGTTCTTC.

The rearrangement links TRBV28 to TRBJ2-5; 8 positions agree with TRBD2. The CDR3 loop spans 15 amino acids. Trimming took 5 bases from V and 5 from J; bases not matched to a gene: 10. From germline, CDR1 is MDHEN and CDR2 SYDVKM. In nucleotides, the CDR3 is TGTGCCAGCAGTAGTACCCGGGGGACTAGGGAGACCCAGTACTTC. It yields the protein CASSSTRGTRETQYF.

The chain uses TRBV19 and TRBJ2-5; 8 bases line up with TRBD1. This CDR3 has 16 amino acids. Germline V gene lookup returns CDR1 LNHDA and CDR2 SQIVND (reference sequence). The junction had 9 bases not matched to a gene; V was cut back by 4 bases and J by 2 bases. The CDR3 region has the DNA TGTGCCAGTAGTAACACTGGACAGGGTGGTCAAGAGACCCAGTACTTC. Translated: CASSNTGQGGQETQYF.

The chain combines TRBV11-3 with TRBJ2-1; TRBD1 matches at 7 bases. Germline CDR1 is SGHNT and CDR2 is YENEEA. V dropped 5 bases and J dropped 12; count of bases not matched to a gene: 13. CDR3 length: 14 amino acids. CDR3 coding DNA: TGTGCCAGCAGCCTTTCGACCGGACAGGTCGCGCAGTTCTTC. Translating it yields CASSLSTGQVAQFF.

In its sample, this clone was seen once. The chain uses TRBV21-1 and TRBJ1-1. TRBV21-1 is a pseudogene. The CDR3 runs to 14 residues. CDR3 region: CASSWASWETEAFF. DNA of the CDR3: TGTGCCAGTTCATGGGCCTCTTGGGAGACTGAAGCTTTCTTT.

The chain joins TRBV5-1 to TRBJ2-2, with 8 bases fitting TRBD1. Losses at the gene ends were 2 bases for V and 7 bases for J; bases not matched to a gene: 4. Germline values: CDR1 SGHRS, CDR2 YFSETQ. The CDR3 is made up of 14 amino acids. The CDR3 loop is CASSFQGANGELFF. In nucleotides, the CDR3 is TGCGCCAGCAGCTTCCAGGGGGCGAACGGGGAGCTGTTTTTT.

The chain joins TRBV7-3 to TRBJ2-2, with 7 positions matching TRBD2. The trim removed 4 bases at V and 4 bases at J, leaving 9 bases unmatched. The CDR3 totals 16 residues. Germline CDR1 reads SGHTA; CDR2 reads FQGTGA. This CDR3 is CASSSPAGSTTGELFF. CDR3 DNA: TGTGCCAGCAGCTCCCCAGCGGGAAGTACCACCGGGGAGCTGTTTTTT.

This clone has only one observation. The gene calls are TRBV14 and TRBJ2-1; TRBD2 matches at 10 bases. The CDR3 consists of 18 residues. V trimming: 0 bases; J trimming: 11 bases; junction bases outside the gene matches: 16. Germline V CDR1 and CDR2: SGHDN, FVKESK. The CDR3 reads CASSQEGTWYEREGKQFF. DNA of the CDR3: TGTGCCAGCAGCCAAGAAGGGACGTGGTATGAGCGGGAGGGAAAGCAGTTCTTC. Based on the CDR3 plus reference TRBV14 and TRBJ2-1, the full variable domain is EAGVTQFPSHSVIEKGQTVTLRCDPISGHDNLYWYRRVMGKEIKFLLHFVKESKQDESGMPNNRFLAERTGGTYSTLKVQPAELEDSGVYFCASSQEGTWYEREGKQFFGPGTRLTVL.

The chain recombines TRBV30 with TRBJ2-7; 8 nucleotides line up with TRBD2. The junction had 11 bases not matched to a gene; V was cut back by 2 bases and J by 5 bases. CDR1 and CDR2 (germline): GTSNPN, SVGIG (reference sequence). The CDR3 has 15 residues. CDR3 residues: CAWSQQREWRDEQYF. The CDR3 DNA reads TGTGCCTGGAGTCAGCAGCGGGAGTGGAGGGACGAGCAGTACTTC.

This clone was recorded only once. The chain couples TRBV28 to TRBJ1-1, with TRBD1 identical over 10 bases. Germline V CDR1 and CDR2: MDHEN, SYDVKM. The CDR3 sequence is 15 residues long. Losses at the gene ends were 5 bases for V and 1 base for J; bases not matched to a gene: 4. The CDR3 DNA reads TGTGCCAGCAGTCCTCGGACAGGGGGGAACACTGAAGCTTTCTTT. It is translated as CASSPRTGGNTEAFF.

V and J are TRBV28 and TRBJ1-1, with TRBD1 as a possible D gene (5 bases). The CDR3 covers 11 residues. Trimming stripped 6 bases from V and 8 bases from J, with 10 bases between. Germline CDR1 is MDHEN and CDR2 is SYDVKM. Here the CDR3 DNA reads TGTGCCAGCAGCGCTAACAGGGAAGCTTTCTTT. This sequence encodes CASSANREAFF.